This T cell receptor (beta chain) is drawn from a study of blood T cells in healthy people across ages. General study findings and limits: Naive CD4+ cell counts and diversity both ran higher in long-lived than in aged donors. Age advanced and TCR beta diversity per million T cells fell, roughly linearly.

A second PCR of roughly 6 to 12 cycles used a sample-barcoded 5' primer and a J-beta primer mix. TCRdb reprocessed the 5' RACE reads with MiXCR, giving one entry per CDR3 protein. The data contain about a million distinct CDR3 sequences, 45% to 50% of them singletons. The CDR3 extends over 16 amino acids. After removal of 2 bases from V and 11 bases from J, the junction contained 12 bases not matched to a gene. The germline V gene has CDR1 LGHNA and CDR2 YNFKEQ. Details on this clonotype: Its antigen remains unidentified. A much larger clone differs by one base, so this may be a read error.

This chain connects TRBV4-2 to TRBJ2-5; 12 nucleotides align to TRBD2. This clonotype was obtained from a man aged 30 to 39 in good health. Sequences were obtained from blood. CDR3 DNA sequence: TGTGCCAGCAGCCAAAGGACTAGCGGGGCGTACAATGAGCAGTACTTC. This encodes CASSQRTSGAYNEQYF.